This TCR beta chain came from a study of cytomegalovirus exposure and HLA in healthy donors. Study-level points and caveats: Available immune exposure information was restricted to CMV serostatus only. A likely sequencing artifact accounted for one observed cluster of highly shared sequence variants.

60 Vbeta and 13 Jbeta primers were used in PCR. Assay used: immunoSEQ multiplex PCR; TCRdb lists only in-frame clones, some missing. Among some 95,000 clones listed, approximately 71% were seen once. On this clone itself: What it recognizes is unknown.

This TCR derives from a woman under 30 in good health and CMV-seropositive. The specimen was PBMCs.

CDR3 amino acids: CASKPGGPADTQYF. The CDR3 DNA sequence: TGTGCCAGTAAACCGGGAGGGCCCGCAGATACGCAGTATTTT. The chain recombines TRBV19 with TRBJ2-3; 8 nucleotides align to TRBD2. The CDR3 contains 14 residues. Trimming removed 7 bases from V and 4 bases from J; junction bases left unmatched: 7. Germline CDR1 reads LNHDA; CDR2 reads SQIVND (reference sequence).